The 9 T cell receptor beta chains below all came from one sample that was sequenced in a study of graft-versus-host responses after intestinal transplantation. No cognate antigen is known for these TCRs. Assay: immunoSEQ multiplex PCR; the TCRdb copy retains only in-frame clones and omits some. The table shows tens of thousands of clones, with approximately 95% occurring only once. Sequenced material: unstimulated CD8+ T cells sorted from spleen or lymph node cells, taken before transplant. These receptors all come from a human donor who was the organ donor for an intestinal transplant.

The CDR3 spells CASSYGQGMSYEQYF. The CDR3 nucleotides read TGTGCCAGCAGCTACGGACAGGGGATGTCCTACGAGCAGTACTTC. The rearrangement links TRBV5-5 to TRBJ2-7; 9 nucleotides match TRBD1. The CDR3 sequence is 15 residues long. The junction had 5 bases not matched to a gene; V was cut back by 3 bases and J by 1 base. The germline CDR1 and CDR2 sequences are SGHKS and YYEKEE (reference sequence).

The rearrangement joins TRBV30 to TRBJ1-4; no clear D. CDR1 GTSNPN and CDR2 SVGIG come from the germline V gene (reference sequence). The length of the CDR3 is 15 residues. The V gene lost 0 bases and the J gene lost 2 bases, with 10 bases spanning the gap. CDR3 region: CAWSVLGSTNEKLFF. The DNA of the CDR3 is TGTGCCTGGAGTGTACTGGGTTCTACTAATGAAAAACTGTTTTTT.

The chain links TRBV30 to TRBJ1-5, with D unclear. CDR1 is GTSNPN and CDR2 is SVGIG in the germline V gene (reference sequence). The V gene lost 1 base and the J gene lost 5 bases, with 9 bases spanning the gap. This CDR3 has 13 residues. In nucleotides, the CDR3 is TGTGCCTGGAGTGAAATGGCGGATCAGCCCCAGCATTTT. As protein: CAWSEMADQPQHF.

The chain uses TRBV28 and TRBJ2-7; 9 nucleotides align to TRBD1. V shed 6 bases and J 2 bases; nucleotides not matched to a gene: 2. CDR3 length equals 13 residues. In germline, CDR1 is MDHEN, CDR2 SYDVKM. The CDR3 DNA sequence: TGTGCCAGCAGAAGGACAGGGGCCTACGAGCAGTACTTC. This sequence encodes CASRRTGAYEQYF.

The DNA of the CDR3 is TGTGCCAGCAGGCCGGGGGTCCTAGCTCCCACCTACGAGCAGTACTTC. Residues: CASRPGVLAPTYEQYF. V and J are TRBV21-1 and TRBJ2-7; the table names TRBD2, a call not compared with the DNA. TRBV21-1 is deemed a pseudogene. The CDR3 is 16 amino acids.

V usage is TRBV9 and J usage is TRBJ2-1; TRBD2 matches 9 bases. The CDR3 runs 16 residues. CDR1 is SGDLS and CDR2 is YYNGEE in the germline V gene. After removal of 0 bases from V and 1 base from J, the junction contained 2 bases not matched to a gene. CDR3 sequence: CASSVGTSASYNEQFF. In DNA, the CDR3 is TGTGCCAGCAGCGTAGGGACTAGCGCATCCTACAATGAGCAGTTCTTC.

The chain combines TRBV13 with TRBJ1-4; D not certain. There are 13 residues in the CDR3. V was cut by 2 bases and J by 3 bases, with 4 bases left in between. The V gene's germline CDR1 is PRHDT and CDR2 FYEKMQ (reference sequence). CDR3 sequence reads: CASSLRSNEKLFF. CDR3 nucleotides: TGTGCCAGCAGCTTAAGGTCTAATGAAAAACTGTTTTTT.

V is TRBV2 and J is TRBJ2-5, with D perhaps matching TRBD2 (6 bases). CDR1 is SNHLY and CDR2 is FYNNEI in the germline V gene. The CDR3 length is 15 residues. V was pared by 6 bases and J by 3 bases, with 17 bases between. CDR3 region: CASRDYSANKETQYF. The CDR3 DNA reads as TGTGCCAGCAGGGACTACTCGGCAAACAAAGAGACCCAGTACTTC.

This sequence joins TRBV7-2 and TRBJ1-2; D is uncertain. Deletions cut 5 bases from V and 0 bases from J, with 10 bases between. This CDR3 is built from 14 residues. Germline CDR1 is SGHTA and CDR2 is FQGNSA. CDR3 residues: CASSVDGTNYGYTF. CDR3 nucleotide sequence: TGTGCCAGCAGCGTCGACGGGACTAACTATGGCTACACCTTC.